Following are 23 T cell receptor beta chains from one sample sequenced in a study of beta chain features in type 1 diabetes. The sequenced template was cDNA made from the entire isolated RNA. The table came from immunoSEQ multiplex PCR; TCRdb's copy has only in-frame clones and leaves some out. The table includes approximately 130,000 clones, 15% to 20% detected once. No cognate antigen is known for these TCRs. Study-level results: TCRB CDR3 length was moderately but significantly reduced in all four CD4+ subsets of Type 1 diabetes patients.

Sample: central memory CD4+ T cells from blood. These receptors were obtained from a man between 18 and 35 years old with type 1 diabetes.

In this sample, this clone turned up many times. The rearrangement uses TRBV7-2 and TRBJ2-5; D might be TRBD2 (6 bases). This CDR3 comprises 13 residues. The V gene lost 6 bases and the J gene lost 4 bases, with 12 bases spanning the gap. The germline V gene has CDR1 SGHTA and CDR2 FQGNSA. This chain's CDR3 is CASSPGSGETQYF. The DNA for the CDR3 is TGTGCCAGCAGTCCCGGGAGTGGAGAGACCCAGTACTTC.

This clone was detected a few times. The gene calls are TRBV7-9 and TRBJ1-2; 8 positions agree with TRBD1. CDR3 length: 15 amino acids. The J segment lost 6 bases and the V segment lost 1 base, leaving 7 bases of the junction unmatched. Germline CDR1 is SEHNR and CDR2 is FQNEAQ (reference sequence). The CDR3 nucleotides read TGTGCCAGCAGCTTAGAGGACAGGGCACTGGATGGCTACACCTTC. The encoded protein is CASSLEDRALDGYTF.

This clone was observed a few times. The chain carries TRBV29-1 and TRBJ1-1, with a tentative D call TRBD1 (6 bases). CDR1 and CDR2 (germline): SQVTM, ANQGSEA. Trimming took 5 bases from V and 1 from J, leaving 14 bases between them. The CDR3 is 14 residues long. CDR3 protein: CSVRVGQRNTEAFF. The CDR3 region has the DNA TGCAGCGTTCGAGTAGGACAGCGGAACACTGAAGCTTTCTTT.

Points on this clone: One junction end does not reproduce the germline sequence, and a read error may be involved. The chain joins TRBV7-7 to TRBJ1-1; D is uncertain. CDR3 size: 13 residues. The germline CDR1 and CDR2 sequences are SSHAT and FNYEAQ (reference sequence). In nucleotides, the CDR3 is TGTGCTAGCAGCGATACCTCGACATCTGAAGCTTTCTTT. Its translation is CASSDTSTSEAFF.

This chain uses TRBV27 with TRBJ2-5, with 13 positions matching TRBD2. J lost 5 bases, V lost 6 bases, and 9 bases had no gene match. The CDR3 has 16 amino acids. The germline CDR1 and CDR2 sequences are MNHEY and SMNVEV (reference sequence). CDR3 in DNA: TGTGCCAGCAGCCTCGGGACTAGCGGGGACGGGGAGACCCAGTACTTC. It codes for CASSLGTSGDGETQYF.

This chain joins TRBV6-1 and TRBJ2-5; 8 bases map to TRBD2. V lost 1 base, J lost 5 bases, and 3 bases stayed unmatched. The CDR3 totals 14 residues. Looked up from germline, CDR1 is MNHNS and CDR2 is SASEGT. The CDR3 DNA reads as TGTGCCAGCAGTGAAGGGACTAGCCAGGAGACCCAGTACTTC. As protein: CASSEGTSQETQYF.

The chain couples TRBV14 to TRBJ2-6; D ambiguous. Deletions cut 4 bases from V and 2 bases from J, with 6 bases between. The CDR3 consists of 14 residues. CDR1 and CDR2 (germline): SGHDN, FVKESK. This CDR3 reads CASSRTAGANVLTF. As DNA, the CDR3 is TGTGCCAGCAGCCGAACCGCTGGGGCCAACGTCCTGACTTTC.

This clone was seen more than once but under ten times. The V and J genes are TRBV4-2 and TRBJ2-1, with 9 bases matching TRBD2. The CDR3 has 21 amino acids. CDR1 is LGHNA, CDR2 YNFKEQ, per germline. The V and J ends lost 0 bases and 5 bases, in that order; junction bases with no gene match: 20. In DNA form, the CDR3 reads TGTGCCAGCAGCCAAGAAATGGCTAGCGGGGCCTACCGGGTCTTGGACAATGAGCAGTTCTTC. This codes for CASSQEMASGAYRVLDNEQFF.

This clone has just a few counts. V and J are TRBV6-5 and TRBJ1-1; D gene ambiguous. Germline V lookup: CDR1 MNHEY, CDR2 SVGAGI. The CDR3 consists of 12 residues. V was cut by 7 bases and J by 1 base, with 7 bases left in between. The DNA for the CDR3 is TGTGCCAGCACTCGGGGGAACACTGAAGCTTTCTTT. Protein: CASTRGNTEAFF.

A few counts support this clone. The CDR3 loop is CASSRGQGLRAFF. In nucleotides, the CDR3 is TGTGCCAGCAGCAGAGGACAGGGTCTTAGGGCTTTCTTT. The rearrangement uses TRBV5-8 and TRBJ1-1; 8 bases are a match to TRBD1. The CDR3 sequence is 13 residues long. CDR1 is SGHTS and CDR2 is YDEGEE in the germline V gene. Trimming took 4 bases from V and 11 from J; bases not matched to a gene: 10.

In this sample, this clone turned up many times. CDR3 in DNA: TGTGCCAGCAGCGCCCGGCCCTCCCCAGATACGCAGTATTTT. Translating gives CASSARPSPDTQYF. The chain recombines TRBV9 with TRBJ2-3; D is unclear. The CDR3 consists of 14 residues. The V gene lost 3 bases and the J gene lost 4 bases, with 12 bases spanning the gap. In germline, CDR1 is SGDLS, CDR2 YYNGEE.

This chain links TRBV6-6 with TRBJ2-2; 7 nucleotides align to TRBD2. Germline trimming cut 6 bases from V and 7 bases from J; bases unmatched to any gene: 5. This CDR3 is 13 amino acids long. Germline V lookup: CDR1 MNHNY, CDR2 SVGAGI (reference sequence). CDR3 sequence reads: CASSRTSVGELFF. The CDR3 bases are TGTGCCAGCAGCCGTACTAGCGTCGGGGAGCTGTTTTTT.

V usage is TRBV2 and J usage is TRBJ2-3, with TRBD1 matching 9 bases. V was clipped by 4 bases and J by 4 bases; unmatched bases: 0. In germline, CDR1 is SNHLY, CDR2 FYNNEI. The CDR3 loop spans 13 amino acids. The CDR3 sequence: CASSGQGADTQYF. The CDR3 DNA reads TGTGCCAGCAGTGGACAGGGGGCAGATACGCAGTATTTT.

The chain is built from TRBV6-5 and TRBJ2-7, with 11 bases aligning to TRBD1. This CDR3 comprises 15 residues. In germline, CDR1 is MNHEY, CDR2 SVGAGI. V shed 7 bases and J 0 bases; nucleotides not matched to a gene: 5. In DNA, the CDR3 is TGTGCCAGCATCCATGGGACAGGGGGCTCCTACGAGCAGTACTTC. It translates to CASIHGTGGSYEQYF.

A few counts support this clone. The gene calls are TRBV30 and TRBJ2-7; 10 nucleotides match TRBD1. CDR3 length: 15 amino acids. The junction had 6 bases not matched to a gene; V was cut back by 1 base and J by 3 bases. Germline assignment: CDR1 GTSNPN and CDR2 SVGIG (reference sequence). CDR3 coding DNA: TGTGCCTGGAGTGGAAAGGGACAGGGGAACTACGAGCAGTACTTC. Encoded protein: CAWSGKGQGNYEQYF. Full variable domain (outside the CDR3, taken from reference TRBV30 and TRBJ2-7): SQTIHQWPATLVQPVGSPLSLECTVEGTSNPNLYWYRQAAGRGLQLLFYSVGIGQISSEVPQNLSASRPQDRQFILSSKKLLLSDSGFYLCAWSGKGQGNYEQYFGPGTRLTVT.

A few counts support this clone. The chain carries TRBV6-5 and TRBJ1-1, with no clear D. This CDR3 has 13 residues. The V gene lost 6 bases and the J gene lost 1 base, with 9 bases spanning the gap. Germline lookup yields CDR1 MNHEY and CDR2 SVGAGI. The CDR3 sequence: CASSLGENTEAFF. The DNA for the CDR3 is TGTGCCAGCAGCCTCGGGGAGAACACTGAAGCTTTCTTT.

V and J are TRBV30 and TRBJ2-1, with D perhaps matching TRBD2 (5 bases). The CDR3 covers 11 residues. The germline V and J ends were trimmed by 5 bases and 15 bases, with 17 bases remaining between them. CDR1 and CDR2 (germline): GTSNPN, SVGIG (reference sequence). CDR3 DNA sequence: TGTGCCTGGGGTTTCCGGACTGGGGTGTTCTTC. This codes for CAWGFRTGVFF.

This clone was counted only a few times. This rearrangement joins TRBV7-9 to TRBJ1-4, with 7 bases identical to TRBD1. The CDR3 is made up of 15 amino acids. Trimming took 6 bases from V and 5 from J; bases not matched to a gene: 9. Germline loops: CDR1 SEHNR, CDR2 FQNEAQ (reference sequence). CDR3 amino acids: CASSRGQHKNEKLFF. The CDR3 DNA reads as TGTGCCAGCAGTCGGGGACAGCACAAAAATGAAAAACTGTTTTTT. Complete variable domain (other parts from reference TRBV7-9 and TRBJ1-4): DTGVSQNPRHKITKRGQNVTFRCDPISEHNRLYWYRQTLGQGPEFLTYFQNEAQLEKSRLLSDRFSAERPKGSFSTLEIQRTEQGDSAMYLCASSRGQHKNEKLFFGSGTQLSVL.

The rearrangement uses TRBV21-1 and TRBJ2-1; the table calls TRBD2, which could not be checked here. TRBV21-1 is flagged as a pseudogene. The CDR3 sequence is 17 residues long. CDR3: CASSMRLAGATYNEQFF. CDR3 DNA: TGTGCCAGCAGCATGCGACTAGCGGGAGCGACCTACAATGAGCAGTTCTTC.

The gene calls are TRBV13 and TRBJ1-1; D is ambiguous. The germline CDR1 and CDR2 sequences are PRHDT and FYEKMQ (reference sequence). V was cut by 5 bases and J by 3 bases, with 4 bases left in between. The CDR3 is 11 amino acids. CDR3 in DNA: TGTGCCAGCAGCATGTACACTGAAGCTTTCTTT. Translated: CASSMYTEAFF.

The chain couples TRBV7-2 to TRBJ2-3; 8 bases agree with TRBD2. J was trimmed by 2 bases and V by 2 bases; bases with no gene match: 6. The CDR3 has 16 amino acids. In germline, CDR1 is SGHTA, CDR2 FQGNSA. The CDR3, as DNA: TGTGCCAGCAGCTTACGAGCGGGGGTACTCACAGATACGCAGTATTTT. This sequence encodes CASSLRAGVLTDTQYF.

This clone occurred a few times. This chain links TRBV7-2 with TRBJ2-7, with D possibly TRBD2 on 7 matching bases. The CDR3 is 15 amino acids. V was cut by 1 base and J by 5 bases, with 15 bases left in between. Germline V CDR1 and CDR2: SGHTA, FQGNSA. The CDR3 nucleotides read TGTGCCAGCAGCTTAGTGCGGGGGCGATTAGACGAGCAGTACTTC. Protein: CASSLVRGRLDEQYF.

This clone appeared a few times. The chain uses TRBV29-1 and TRBJ2-3, with unresolved D. Trimming removed 7 bases from V and 4 bases from J, with 9 bases in between. The CDR3 contains 11 residues. Germline CDR1 and CDR2: SQVTM and ANQGSEA. For the CDR3, the DNA is TGCAGCGCCGCCCGGTCAGATACGCAGTATTTT. Encoded protein: CSAARSDTQYF.